This T cell receptor (beta chain) was sequenced in a study of T cells in Graves' hyperthyroidism and ophthalmopathy. Graves' hyperthyroidism was deemed stable given no ophthalmopathy progression within 18 months. The hyperthyroidism was newly diagnosed and had lasted under 2 months; the patients were aged 18 to 65. Amplification targeted TCR beta CDR3 regions from RNA transcripts. Carried out on the TCR CDR3, a first-round RT-PCR used the HTBI primer set. MiXCR was run by TCRdb on the multiplex PCR reads, yielding one entry per CDR3 protein. Found here are roughly 800,000 distinct CDR3 sequences, about two fifths of them singletons; the top ten hold roughly 8.3%. V lost 5 bases, J lost 2 bases, and 8 bases stayed unmatched. CDR1 and CDR2 (germline): LNHDA, SQIVND (reference sequence). The CDR3 has 15 amino acids.

Sequenced material: blood. The sequence was obtained from a man younger than 35 with Graves' hyperthyroidism. The J gene is TRBJ2-5, the V gene TRBV19; TRBD1 matches at 7 bases. For the CDR3, the DNA is TGTGCCAGTAGTGTTCCAGGGGGTGGACAAGAGACCCAGTACTTC. Amino acids: CASSVPGGGQETQYF.